The clone carrying this TCR beta chain was picked up one time. This record comes from a study of cytomegalovirus exposure and HLA in healthy donors. The PCR used 60 Vbeta and 13 Jbeta primers. Profiling relied on immunoSEQ multiplex PCR, and the TCRdb table lists in-frame clones only, not all of them. The data hold under 150,000 clones, with roughly four fifths observed a single time. The CDR3 consists of 15 residues. Germline-derived CDR1 and CDR2 are SGDLS and YYNGEE. The V end lost 0 bases, the J end lost 6 bases, and 14 bases lay between the germline ends. Sequencing was performed on PBMCs. The receptor's source is a middle-aged woman in good health and CMV-seropositive. The V call is TRBV9, the J call TRBJ2-3; maybe TRBD1 (6 bases). CDR3 amino acids: CASSVAGRGMDTQYF. In nucleotides, the CDR3 is TGTGCCAGCAGCGTAGCGGGCAGGGGAATGGATACGCAGTATTTT. The full variable domain, rest sourced from reference TRBV9 and TRBJ2-3, is DSGVTQTPKHLITATGQRVTLRCSPRSGDLSVYWYQQSLDQGLQFLIQYYNGEERAKGNILERFSAQQFPDLHSELNLSSLELGDSALYFCASSVAGRGMDTQYFGPGTRLTVL.